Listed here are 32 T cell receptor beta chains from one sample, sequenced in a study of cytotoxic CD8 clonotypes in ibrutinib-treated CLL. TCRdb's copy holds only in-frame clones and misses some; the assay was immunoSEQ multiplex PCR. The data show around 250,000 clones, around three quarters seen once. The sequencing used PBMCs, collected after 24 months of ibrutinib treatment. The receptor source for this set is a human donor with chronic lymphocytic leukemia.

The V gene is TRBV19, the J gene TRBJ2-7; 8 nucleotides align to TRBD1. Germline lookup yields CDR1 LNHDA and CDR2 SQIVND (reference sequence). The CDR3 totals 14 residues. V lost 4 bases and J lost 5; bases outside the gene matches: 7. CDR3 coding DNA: TGTGCCAGTAGTAGCGGACAGGGCGTTGACGAGCAGTACTTC. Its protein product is CASSSGQGVDEQYF.

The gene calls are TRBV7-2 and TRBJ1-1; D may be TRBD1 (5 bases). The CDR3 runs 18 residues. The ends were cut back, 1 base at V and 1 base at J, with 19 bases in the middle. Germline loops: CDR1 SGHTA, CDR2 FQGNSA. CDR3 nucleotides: TGTGCCAGCAGCTTAGGGGTGGGGGTGTCGTTCAAGAACACTGAAGCTTTCTTT. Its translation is CASSLGVGVSFKNTEAFF. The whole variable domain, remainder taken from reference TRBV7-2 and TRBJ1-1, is GAGVSQSPSNKVTEKGKDVELRCDPISGHTALYWYRQSLGQGLEFLIYFQGNSAPDKSGLPSDRFSAERTGGSVSTLTIQRTQQEDSAVYLCASSLGVGVSFKNTEAFFGQGTRLTVV.

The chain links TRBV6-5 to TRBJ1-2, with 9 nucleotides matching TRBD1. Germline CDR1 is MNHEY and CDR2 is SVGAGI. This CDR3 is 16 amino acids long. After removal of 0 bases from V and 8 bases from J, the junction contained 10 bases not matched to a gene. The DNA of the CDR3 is TGTGCCAGCAGTTACTCCAGGACAGGGGCAGGCTGGGGCTACACCTTC. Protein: CASSYSRTGAGWGYTF.

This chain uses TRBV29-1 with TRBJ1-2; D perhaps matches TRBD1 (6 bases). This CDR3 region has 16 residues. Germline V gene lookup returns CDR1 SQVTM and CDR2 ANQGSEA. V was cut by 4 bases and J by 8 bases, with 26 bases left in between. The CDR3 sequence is CSVGGAPGVEAHGYTF. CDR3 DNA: TGCAGCGTTGGGGGGGCACCAGGGGTGGAGGCTCACGGCTACACCTTC.

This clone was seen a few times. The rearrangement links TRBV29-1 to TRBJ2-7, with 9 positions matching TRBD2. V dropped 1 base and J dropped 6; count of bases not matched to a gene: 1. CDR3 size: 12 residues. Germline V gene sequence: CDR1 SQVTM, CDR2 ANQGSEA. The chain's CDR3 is CSVEVSGGEQYF. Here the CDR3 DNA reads TGCAGCGTTGAAGTTAGCGGGGGCGAGCAGTACTTC.

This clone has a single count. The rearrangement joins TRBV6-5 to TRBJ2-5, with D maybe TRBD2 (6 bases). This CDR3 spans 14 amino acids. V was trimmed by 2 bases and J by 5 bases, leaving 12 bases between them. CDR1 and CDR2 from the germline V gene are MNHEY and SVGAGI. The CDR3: CASSYRGTAETQYF. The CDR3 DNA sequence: TGTGCCAGCAGTTACCGCGGGACGGCGGAGACCCAGTACTTC.

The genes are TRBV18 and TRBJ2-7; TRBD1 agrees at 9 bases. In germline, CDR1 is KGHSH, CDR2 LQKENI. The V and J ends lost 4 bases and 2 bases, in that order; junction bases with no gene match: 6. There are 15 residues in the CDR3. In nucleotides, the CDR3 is TGTGCCAGCTCACAAGGGACAGGGAGCCCCTACGAGCAGTACTTC. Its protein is CASSQGTGSPYEQYF.

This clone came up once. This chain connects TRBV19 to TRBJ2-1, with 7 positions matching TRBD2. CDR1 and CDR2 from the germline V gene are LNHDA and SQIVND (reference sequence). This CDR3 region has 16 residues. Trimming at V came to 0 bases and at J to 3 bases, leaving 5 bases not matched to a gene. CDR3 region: CASSIDPPSGYNEQFF. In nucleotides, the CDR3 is TGTGCCAGTAGTATAGATCCGCCTAGCGGCTACAATGAGCAGTTCTTC.

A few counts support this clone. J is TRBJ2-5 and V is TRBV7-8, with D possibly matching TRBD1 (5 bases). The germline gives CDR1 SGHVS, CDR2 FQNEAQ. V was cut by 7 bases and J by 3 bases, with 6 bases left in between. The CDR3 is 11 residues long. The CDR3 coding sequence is TGTGCCAGCACCAGGGAAGAGACCCAGTACTTC. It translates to CASTREETQYF.

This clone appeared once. CDR3 nucleotides: TGCGCCAGCAGGACAACAGGGTTGTGTGACTCGTGCGAGCAGTACTTC. Protein product: CASRTTGLCDSCEQYF. V and J are TRBV23-1 and TRBJ2-7, with TRBD1 as a possible D gene (6 bases). TRBV23-1 is an ORF, with its function uncertain. Deletions cut 6 bases from V and 6 bases from J, with 24 bases between. The CDR3 covers 16 residues.

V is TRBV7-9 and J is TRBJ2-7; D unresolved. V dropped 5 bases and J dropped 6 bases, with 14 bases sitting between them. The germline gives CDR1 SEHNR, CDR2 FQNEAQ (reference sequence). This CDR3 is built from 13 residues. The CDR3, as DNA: TGTGCCAGCAGCCCCAAGGATGTTCGCGAGCAGTACTTC. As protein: CASSPKDVREQYF.

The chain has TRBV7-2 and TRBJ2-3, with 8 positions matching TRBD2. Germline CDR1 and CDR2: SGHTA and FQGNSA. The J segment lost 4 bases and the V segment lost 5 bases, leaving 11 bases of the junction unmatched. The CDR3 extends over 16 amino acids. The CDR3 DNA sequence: TGTGCCAGCAGCCCACTTTGGAAGCGGGAGTCAGATACGCAGTATTTT. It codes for CASSPLWKRESDTQYF.

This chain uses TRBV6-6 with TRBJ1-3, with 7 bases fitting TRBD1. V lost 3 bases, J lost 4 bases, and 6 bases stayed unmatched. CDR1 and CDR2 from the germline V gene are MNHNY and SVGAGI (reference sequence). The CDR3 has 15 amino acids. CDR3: CASSYGAGGGNTIYF. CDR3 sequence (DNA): TGTGCCAGCAGTTATGGGGCAGGGGGGGGAAACACCATATATTTT.

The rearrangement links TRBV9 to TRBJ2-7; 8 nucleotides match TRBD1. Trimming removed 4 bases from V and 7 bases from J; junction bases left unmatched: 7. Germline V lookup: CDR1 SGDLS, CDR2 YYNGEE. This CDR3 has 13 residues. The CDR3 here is CASSLGTGSEQYF. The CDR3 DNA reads TGTGCCAGCAGCCTGGGGACAGGATCAGAGCAGTACTTC.

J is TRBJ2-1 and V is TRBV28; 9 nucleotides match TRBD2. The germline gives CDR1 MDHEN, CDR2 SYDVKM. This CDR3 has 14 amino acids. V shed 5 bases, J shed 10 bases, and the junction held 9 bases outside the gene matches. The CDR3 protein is CASSLLAGTKEQFF. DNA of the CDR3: TGTGCCAGCAGTCTCCTAGCGGGAACAAAGGAGCAGTTCTTC.

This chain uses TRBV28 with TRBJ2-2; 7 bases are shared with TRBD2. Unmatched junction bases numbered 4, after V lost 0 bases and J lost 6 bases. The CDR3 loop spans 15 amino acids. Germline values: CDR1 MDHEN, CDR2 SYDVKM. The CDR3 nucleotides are TGTGCCAGCAGTTTATGGGGGACTATCGCCGGGGAGCTGTTTTTT. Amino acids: CASSLWGTIAGELFF.

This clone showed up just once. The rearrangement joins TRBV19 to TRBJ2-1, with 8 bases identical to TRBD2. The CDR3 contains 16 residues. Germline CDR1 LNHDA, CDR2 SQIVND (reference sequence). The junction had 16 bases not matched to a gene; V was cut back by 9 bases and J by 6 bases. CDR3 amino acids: CARNLNGLATCNEQFF. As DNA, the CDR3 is TGTGCCAGAAACCTCAATGGACTAGCAACCTGCAATGAGCAGTTCTTC.

The CDR3 loop reads CASSPLGDEQYF. The CDR3 DNA reads TGTGCCAGCTCACCGTTGGGTGACGAGCAGTACTTC. The genes are TRBV18 and TRBJ2-7; D is undetermined. This CDR3 region has 12 residues. V gave up 3 bases and J gave up 5 bases, with 8 bases separating them. In germline, CDR1 is KGHSH, CDR2 LQKENI.

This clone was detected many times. The CDR3 loop is CASSLLGGNQPQHF. The DNA of the CDR3 is TGTGCCAGCAGCTTGCTTGGAGGGAATCAGCCCCAGCATTTT. This chain connects TRBV4-2 to TRBJ1-5; D is ambiguous. Between the trimmed V and J ends, which lost 5 bases and 4 bases, there was a span of 12 bases. This CDR3 has 14 residues. Germline CDR1 reads LGHNA; CDR2 reads YNFKEQ.

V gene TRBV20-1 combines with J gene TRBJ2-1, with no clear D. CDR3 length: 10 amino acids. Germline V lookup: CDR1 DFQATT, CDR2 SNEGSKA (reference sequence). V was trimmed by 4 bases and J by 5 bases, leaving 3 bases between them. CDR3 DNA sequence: TGCAGTGCTATAGACAATGAGCAGTTCTTC. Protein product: CSAIDNEQFF.

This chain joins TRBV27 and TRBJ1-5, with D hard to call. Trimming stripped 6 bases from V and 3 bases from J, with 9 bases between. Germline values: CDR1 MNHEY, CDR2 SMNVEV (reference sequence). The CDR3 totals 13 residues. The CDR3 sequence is CASSGRYNQPQHF. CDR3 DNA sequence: TGTGCCAGCAGCGGGCGGTACAATCAGCCCCAGCATTTT.

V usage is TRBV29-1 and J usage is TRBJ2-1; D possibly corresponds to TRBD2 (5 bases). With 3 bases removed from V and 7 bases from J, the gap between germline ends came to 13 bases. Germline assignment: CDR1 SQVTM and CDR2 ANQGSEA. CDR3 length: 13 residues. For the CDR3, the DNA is TGCAGCGTTGACCTCCTCGGAGGAAATGAGCAGTTCTTC. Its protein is CSVDLLGGNEQFF.

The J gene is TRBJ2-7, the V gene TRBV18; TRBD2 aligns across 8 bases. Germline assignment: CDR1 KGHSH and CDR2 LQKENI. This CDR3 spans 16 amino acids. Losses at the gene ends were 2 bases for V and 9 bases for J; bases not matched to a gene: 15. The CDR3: CASSPLREDTLRGQYF. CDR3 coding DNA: TGTGCCAGCTCACCATTGCGGGAGGATACTCTACGTGGGCAGTACTTC.

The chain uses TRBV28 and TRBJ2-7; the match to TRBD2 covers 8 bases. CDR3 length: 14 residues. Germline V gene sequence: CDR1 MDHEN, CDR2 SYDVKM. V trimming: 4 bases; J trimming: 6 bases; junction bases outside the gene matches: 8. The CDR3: CASSSGTSNSEQYF. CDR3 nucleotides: TGTGCCAGCAGTTCCGGGACTAGTAACAGCGAGCAGTACTTC.

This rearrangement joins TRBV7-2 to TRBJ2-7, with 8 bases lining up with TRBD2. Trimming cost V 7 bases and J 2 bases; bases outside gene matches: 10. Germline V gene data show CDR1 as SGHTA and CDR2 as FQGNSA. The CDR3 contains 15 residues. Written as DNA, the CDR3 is TGTGCCAGCACCATACGGGGGGGCGAAACCTACGAGCAGTACTTC. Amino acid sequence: CASTIRGGETYEQYF.

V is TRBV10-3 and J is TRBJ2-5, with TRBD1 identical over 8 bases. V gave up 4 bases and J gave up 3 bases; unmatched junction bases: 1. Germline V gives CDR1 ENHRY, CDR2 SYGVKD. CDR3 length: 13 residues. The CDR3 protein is CAISGTGKETQYF. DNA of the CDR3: TGTGCCATCAGTGGGACAGGGAAAGAGACCCAGTACTTC.

CDR3 loop: CSVVLRGRDRGSGYTF. CDR3 nucleotides: TGCAGCGTTGTTTTGCGCGGTCGGGACAGGGGATCTGGCTACACCTTC. The rearrangement links TRBV29-1 to TRBJ1-2; 10 bases are shared with TRBD1. Trimming removed 4 bases from V and 7 bases from J; junction bases left unmatched: 15. Germline values: CDR1 SQVTM, CDR2 ANQGSEA. The CDR3 is 16 residues long.

CDR3 residues: CAWQREGRDTQYF. CDR3 nucleotides: TGTGCCTGGCAGCGGGAGGGCCGGGATACGCAGTATTTT. The V gene is TRBV30, the J gene TRBJ2-3; 10 nucleotides align to TRBD2. The CDR3 is made up of 13 amino acids. In germline, CDR1 is GTSNPN, CDR2 SVGIG (reference sequence). The V and J ends lost 5 bases and 6 bases, in that order; junction bases with no gene match: 5.

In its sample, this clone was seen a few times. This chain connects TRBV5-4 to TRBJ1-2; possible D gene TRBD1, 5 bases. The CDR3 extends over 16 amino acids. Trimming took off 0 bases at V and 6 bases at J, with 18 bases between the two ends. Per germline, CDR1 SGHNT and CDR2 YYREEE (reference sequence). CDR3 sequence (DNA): TGTGCCAGCAGCTTGGCGGCGGGGGGGGACCGGGATGGCTACACCTTC. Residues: CASSLAAGGDRDGYTF.

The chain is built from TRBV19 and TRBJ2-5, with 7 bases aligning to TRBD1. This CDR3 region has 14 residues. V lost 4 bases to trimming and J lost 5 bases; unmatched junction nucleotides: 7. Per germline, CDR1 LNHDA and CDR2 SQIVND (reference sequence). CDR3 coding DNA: TGTGCCAGTAGTAACGACAGGGCCGGGGAGACCCAGTACTTC. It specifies CASSNDRAGETQYF.

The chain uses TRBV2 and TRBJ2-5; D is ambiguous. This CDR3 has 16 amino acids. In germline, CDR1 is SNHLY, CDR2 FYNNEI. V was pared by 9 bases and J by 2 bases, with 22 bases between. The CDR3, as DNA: TGTGCCAGAGGGTCTCCCTCCTTGTCTGGGCAAGAGACCCAGTACTTC. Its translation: CARGSPSLSGQETQYF.

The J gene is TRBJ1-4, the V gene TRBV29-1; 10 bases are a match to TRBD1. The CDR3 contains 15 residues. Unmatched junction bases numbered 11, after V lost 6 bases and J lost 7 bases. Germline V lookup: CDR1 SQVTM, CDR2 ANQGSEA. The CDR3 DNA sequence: TGCAGCGTGGGTGACAGGGGGCGGGAAGGTGAAAAACTGTTTTTT. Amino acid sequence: CSVGDRGREGEKLFF.